Listed below are T cell receptor beta chains from one sample, sequenced in a study of blood T cell repertoires in COVID-19. The data were produced by immunoSEQ multiplex PCR, yet TCRdb's version contains in-frame clones alone and is incomplete. Among some 200,000 clones listed, 80% to 90% were seen once. Specimen: peripheral blood. These receptor sequences come from a man aged 35-49 years with active or convalescent COVID-19. The CDR3 runs from the conserved cysteine through the conserved F or W. Rows may omit the clone size; those that give it use once, few, many or a size class.

V gene,clone size,J gene,CDR3 protein
TRBV7-6,.,TRBJ2-7,CASSALAGPSYEQYF
TRBV5-4,.,TRBJ2-5,CASSLGLAGGQETQYF
TRBV5-4,.,TRBJ1-2,CASSLEAGNYGYTF
TRBV27,.,TRBJ1-6,CASGKTGTGQIGNSPLHF
TRBV7-2,.,TRBJ1-1,CASSYGQGVYNTEAFF
TRBV7-2,.,TRBJ2-7,CASTLAAISYEQYF
TRBV2,.,TRBJ2-5,CASSESVVETQYF
TRBV7-2,.,TRBJ2-3,CASSPSGGAADTQYF
TRBV2,few,TRBJ2-5,CASSRLWTGQETQYF
TRBV6-4,.,TRBJ2-3,CASSAGYNVDTQYF
TRBV4-1,.,TRBJ1-2,CASSHTALNYGYTF
TRBV24-1,.,TRBJ2-2,CATSTSGGLGTGELFF
TRBV6-6,few,TRBJ1-5,CASRRLGGMSGNQPQHF
TRBV12-3/TRBV12-4,.,TRBJ1-2,CASSFPTNYGYTF
TRBV5-1,once,TRBJ2-1,CASSLTGFDYNEQFF
TRBV7-3,.,TRBJ2-3,CASSTDRGDTQYF
TRBV28,few,TRBJ2-4,CASSLLGRRGAKNIQYF
TRBV5-1,.,TRBJ1-1,CASSRGNTEAFF
TRBV4-1,.,TRBJ1-5,CASSLTRLRGPQPQHF
TRBV7-9,.,TRBJ2-3,CASSLNSLTDTQYF
TRBV14,few,TRBJ1-6,CASRPTGLVSPLHF
TRBV5-1,few,TRBJ2-2,CASREQGGNTGELFF
TRBV30,.,TRBJ2-7,CAWARDRGYEQYF
TRBV30,.,TRBJ2-5,CAWSGTGTSGGAMETQYF
TRBV7-2,.,TRBJ1-5,CASSLGTSPGKPQHF
TRBV20-1,.,TRBJ1-1,CSASVGGPNTEAFF
TRBV4-1,few,TRBJ2-1,CASSPWGAGGWANINEQFF
TRBV14,.,TRBJ1-6,CASSLLRGARSYNSPLHF
TRBV5-6,.,TRBJ1-2,CASQGAYGYTF
TRBV9,few,TRBJ1-6,CASSPGHNNSPLHF
TRBV29-1,.,TRBJ2-1,CSVERMGGNEQFF
TRBV5-1,.,TRBJ2-1,CASRPRLADTYNEQFF
TRBV6-1,.,TRBJ2-1,CASSAQLAGGGNEQFF
TRBV5-5,.,TRBJ2-5,CASSFGDRLGQETQYF
TRBV6-5,.,TRBJ1-1,CASWDRTGAIEAFF
TRBV2,.,TRBJ1-6,CASSRSSYNSPLHF
TRBV5-5,.,TRBJ1-1,CASSLGSTEAFF
TRBV4-1,.,TRBJ2-5,CASSQTREGATSVGTQYF
TRBV5-1,.,TRBJ1-6,CASSLVESSYNSPLHF
TRBV9,few,TRBJ1-5,CASSSTNQPQHF
TRBV5-1,.,TRBJ1-5,CASSLEGRGDQPQHF